These 20 T cell receptor beta chains share one sample of origin, sequenced in a study of blood T cell repertoires in COVID-19. The protocol was immunoSEQ multiplex PCR, while the TCRdb copy is restricted to in-frame clones and leaves out a portion. The table records roughly 360,000 clones, around 86% of them present only once. Material: PBMCs or T cells enriched from blood (not recorded which). The source of these receptors is a woman aged 50 to 60 who had recovered from COVID-19.

This chain joins TRBV7-2 and TRBJ1-2; D is unresolved. Germline values: CDR1 SGHTA, CDR2 FQGNSA. The ends were cut back, 3 bases at V and 9 bases at J, with 20 bases in the middle. The CDR3 loop spans 15 amino acids. The CDR3 nucleotides are TGTGCCAGCAGCTTGAAGACGGATTCCGTCGGGAGCTACACCTTC. Translation gives CASSLKTDSVGSYTF.

For the CDR3, the DNA is TGTGCCAGTAGTTCCTCCAGGGGCAGCTATGGCTACACCTTC. It codes for CASSSSRGSYGYTF. This chain links TRBV19 with TRBJ1-2; tentatively, D is TRBD1 (6 bases). The CDR3 loop spans 14 amino acids. The V and J ends lost 5 bases and 4 bases respectively, with 14 bases between them. The germline CDR1 and CDR2 sequences are LNHDA and SQIVND (reference sequence).

V and J are TRBV3-1 (or the pseudogene TRBV3-2) and TRBJ1-4, with D uncertain. There are 12 residues in the CDR3. Trimming removed 6 bases at V and 7 bases at J, with 9 bases between. Germline V gene lookup returns CDR1 LGHDT and CDR2 YNNKEL (reference sequence). The CDR3 region is CASSLLGEKLFF. The DNA for the CDR3 is TGTGCCAGCAGTCTTCTAGGTGAAAAACTGTTTTTT.

The CDR3 loop reads CASSLEWEWGGLTEAFF. The DNA for the CDR3 is TGTGCCAGCAGCTTAGAATGGGAATGGGGGGGACTCACTGAAGCTTTCTTT. The rearrangement joins TRBV11-2 to TRBJ1-1, with D perhaps matching TRBD1 (5 bases). This CDR3 spans 17 amino acids. Germline V gene data show CDR1 as SGHAT and CDR2 as FQNNGV. V gave up 0 bases and J gave up 4 bases, with 18 bases separating them.

The chain carries TRBV28 and TRBJ1-1; 7 bases agree with TRBD1. Germline V CDR1 and CDR2: MDHEN, SYDVKM. This CDR3 is 17 amino acids long. V shed 2 bases and J 0 bases; nucleotides not matched to a gene: 9. This chain's CDR3 is CASSLGTVNTLNTEAFF. DNA of the CDR3: TGTGCCAGCAGTTTAGGGACAGTCAACACCTTGAACACTGAAGCTTTCTTT.

The chain combines TRBV3-1 (or the pseudogene TRBV3-2) with TRBJ1-1; D not resolved. V lost 4 bases to trimming and J lost 4 bases, with 16 bases between them. The germline CDR1 and CDR2 sequences are LGHDT and YNNKEL (reference sequence). This CDR3 comprises 15 residues. CDR3 coding DNA: TGTGCCAGCAGCCCAACCCGGGGAGGGTTCACTGAAGCTTTCTTT. It yields the protein CASSPTRGGFTEAFF.

This clone has a single count. The chain carries TRBV29-1 and TRBJ1-1; D uncertain. The CDR3 consists of 13 residues. CDR1 is SQVTM and CDR2 is ANQGSEA in the germline V gene. V was shortened by 2 bases and J by 0 bases, with 7 bases between the two germline ends. For the CDR3, the DNA is TGCAGCGTTGAAACGGTGGTGAACACTGAAGCTTTCTTT. Encoded protein: CSVETVVNTEAFF.

Turning to this clone: Other DNA variants within this sample encode the same CDR3. The rearrangement uses TRBV20-1 and TRBJ1-1, with D maybe TRBD1 (6 bases). CDR1 is DFQATT and CDR2 is SNEGSKA in the germline V gene (reference sequence). CDR3 length equals 14 residues. The V and J ends lost 3 bases and 3 bases respectively, with 14 bases between them. The DNA for the CDR3 is TGCAGTGCTAGTAGGGGGGGCAGGGACACTGAAGCTTTCTTT. Translation gives CSASRGGRDTEAFF.

CDR3 DNA sequence: TGTGCCAGCAGCTTAGTCGGGGGAGTGGCGTCAGATACGCAGTATTTT. As protein: CASSLVGGVASDTQYF. The V and J genes are TRBV7-3 and TRBJ2-3, with D perhaps TRBD2 (6 bases). In germline, CDR1 is SGHTA, CDR2 FQGTGA. The V gene lost 2 bases and the J gene lost 4 bases, with 16 bases spanning the gap. The CDR3 covers 16 residues.

The gene calls are TRBV7-2 and TRBJ1-3, with no clear D. The CDR3 sequence is 16 residues long. Deletions cut 1 base from V and 0 bases from J, with 10 bases between. Germline V CDR1 and CDR2: SGHTA, FQGNSA. The CDR3 bases are TGTGCCAGCAGCTTAGAATCGCGTACCTCTGGAAACACCATATATTTT. The encoded protein is CASSLESRTSGNTIYF.

This chain connects TRBV7-6 to TRBJ1-2; weak D call: TRBD1 (6 bases). Germline CDR1 reads SGHVS; CDR2 reads FNYEAQ. Trimming took 5 bases from V and 4 from J, leaving 14 bases between them. The CDR3 is 14 residues long. The CDR3 coding sequence is TGTGCCAGCAGCCAAAGCGGGGGGCTCTATGGCTACACCTTC. Residues: CASSQSGGLYGYTF. The full variable domain, in which reference TRBV7-6 and TRBJ1-2 provide the parts outside the CDR3, is GAGVSQSPRYKVTKRGQDVALRCDPISGHVSLYWYRQALGQGPEFLTYFNYEAQQDKSGLPNDRFSAERPEGSISTLTIQRTEQRDSAMYRCASSQSGGLYGYTFGSGTRLTVV.

The chain couples TRBV7-9 to TRBJ2-7; the match to TRBD1 covers 9 bases. CDR3 length: 16 residues. V shed 1 base, J shed 6 bases, and the junction held 10 bases outside the gene matches. Germline CDR1 is SEHNR and CDR2 is FQNEAQ (reference sequence). CDR3 nucleotide sequence: TGTGCCAGCAGCTTAGAGTGGCGGACAGGGGTGGGCGAGCAGTACTTC. It translates to CASSLEWRTGVGEQYF.

The chain is built from TRBV5-1 and TRBJ1-3, with a possible D match to TRBD1 (6 bases). Germline V gives CDR1 SGHRS, CDR2 YFSETQ. Trimming shortened V by 2 bases and J by 4 bases, and 16 bases separated the two germline ends. The length of the CDR3 is 16 residues. The CDR3 bases are TGCGCCAGCAGCTTTAGCTTGACAGGTTCGGGAAACACCATATATTTT. Encoded protein: CASSFSLTGSGNTIYF.

The chain carries TRBV23-1 and TRBJ2-1; D not resolved. TRBV23-1 is classed as an ORF, of uncertain function. V lost 2 bases, J lost 6 bases, and 17 bases lay in between. This CDR3 comprises 16 residues. CDR3 DNA sequence: TGCGCCAGCAGTCAAGGCGGTAGGTACCCCGGCAATGAGCAGTTCTTC. Its protein product is CASSQGGRYPGNEQFF.

V usage is TRBV30 and J usage is TRBJ1-1; TRBD1 might be the D (5 bases). Trimming shortened V by 3 bases and J by 0 bases, and 8 bases separated the two germline ends. Germline V lookup: CDR1 GTSNPN, CDR2 SVGIG (reference sequence). The CDR3 has 13 amino acids. The CDR3 nucleotides are TGTGCCTGGAGGGTACAGGTGAACACTGAAGCTTTCTTT. Its translation: CAWRVQVNTEAFF.

A single count supports this clone. The chain couples TRBV4-1 to TRBJ1-1; D gene ambiguous. Trimming stripped 2 bases from V and 1 base from J, with 5 bases between. From germline, CDR1 is MGHRA and CDR2 YSYEKL. CDR3 size: 13 residues. CDR3 bases: TGCGCCAGCAGCCAATCAGGGAACACTGAAGCTTTCTTT. Amino acid sequence: CASSQSGNTEAFF.

This clone was seen only once. V gene TRBV7-2 combines with J gene TRBJ2-2, with TRBD2 matching over 7 bases. The ends lost 4 bases at V and 5 bases at J; junction bases unmatched: 7. From germline, CDR1 is SGHTA and CDR2 FQGNSA. CDR3 size: 15 residues. In DNA form, the CDR3 reads TGTGCCAGCAGCTCCCCCGGCGGGAGAACCGGGGAGCTGTTTTTT. Translated: CASSSPGGRTGELFF.

The rearrangement links TRBV19 to TRBJ1-1; possibly TRBD1 for D (5 bases). Looked up from germline, CDR1 is LNHDA and CDR2 is SQIVND (reference sequence). This CDR3 region has 13 residues. Trimming pared 5 bases from V and 5 bases from J, leaving 12 bases between. This chain's CDR3 is CASSPGPETEAFF. The CDR3 nucleotides are TGTGCCAGTAGTCCAGGGCCTGAGACTGAAGCTTTCTTT.

This chain joins TRBV2 and TRBJ2-1; 11 nucleotides match TRBD2. In germline, CDR1 is SNHLY, CDR2 FYNNEI. After removal of 7 bases from V and 5 bases from J, the junction contained 10 bases not matched to a gene. This CDR3 region has 16 residues. The CDR3 protein is CASNPLAGGKNNEQFF. As DNA, the CDR3 is TGTGCCAGCAACCCCCTAGCGGGAGGCAAAAACAATGAGCAGTTCTTC.

V usage is TRBV14 and J usage is TRBJ1-3, with D possibly TRBD1 on 6 matching bases. V was trimmed by 5 bases and J by 3 bases, leaving 26 bases between them. This CDR3 spans 19 amino acids. The germline V gene encodes CDR1 SGHDN and CDR2 FVKESK. As DNA, the CDR3 is TGTGCCAGCAGCAGATCGACAGGCCCCCCGACGATAGATGGAAACACCATATATTTT. Its protein product is CASSRSTGPPTIDGNTIYF.